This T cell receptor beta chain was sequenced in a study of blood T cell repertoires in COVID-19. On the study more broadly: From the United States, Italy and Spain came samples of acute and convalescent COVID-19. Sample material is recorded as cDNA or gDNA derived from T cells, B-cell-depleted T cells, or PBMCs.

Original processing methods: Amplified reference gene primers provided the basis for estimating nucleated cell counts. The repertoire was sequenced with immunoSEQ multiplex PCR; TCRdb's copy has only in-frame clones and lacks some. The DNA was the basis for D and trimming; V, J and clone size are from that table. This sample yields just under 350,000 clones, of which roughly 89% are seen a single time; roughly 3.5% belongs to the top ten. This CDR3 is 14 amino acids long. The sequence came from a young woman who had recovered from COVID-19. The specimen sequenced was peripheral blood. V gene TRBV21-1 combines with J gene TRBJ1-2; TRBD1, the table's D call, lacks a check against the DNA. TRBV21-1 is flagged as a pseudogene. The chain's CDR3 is CASSKPCRGVGYTF. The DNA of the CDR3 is TGTGCCAGCAGCAAACCCTGCAGGGGGGTAGGCTACACCTTC.